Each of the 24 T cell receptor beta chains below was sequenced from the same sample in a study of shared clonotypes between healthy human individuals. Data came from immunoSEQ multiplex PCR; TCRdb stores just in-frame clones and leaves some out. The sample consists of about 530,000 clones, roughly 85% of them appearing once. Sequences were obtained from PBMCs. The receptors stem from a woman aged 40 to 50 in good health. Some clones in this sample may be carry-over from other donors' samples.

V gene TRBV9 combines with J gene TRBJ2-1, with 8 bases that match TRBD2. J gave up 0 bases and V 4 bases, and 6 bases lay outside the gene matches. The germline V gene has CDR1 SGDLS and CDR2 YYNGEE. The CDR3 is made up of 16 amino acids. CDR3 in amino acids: CASSISSGSSYNEQFF. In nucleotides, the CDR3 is TGTGCCAGCAGCATTTCCAGCGGGAGCTCCTACAATGAGCAGTTCTTC.

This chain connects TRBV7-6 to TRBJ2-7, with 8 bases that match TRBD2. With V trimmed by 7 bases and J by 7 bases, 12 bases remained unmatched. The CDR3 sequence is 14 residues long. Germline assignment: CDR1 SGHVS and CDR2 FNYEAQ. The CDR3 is CASTEVSGSGEQYF. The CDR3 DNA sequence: TGTGCCAGCACCGAGGTGAGCGGGAGTGGGGAGCAGTACTTC.

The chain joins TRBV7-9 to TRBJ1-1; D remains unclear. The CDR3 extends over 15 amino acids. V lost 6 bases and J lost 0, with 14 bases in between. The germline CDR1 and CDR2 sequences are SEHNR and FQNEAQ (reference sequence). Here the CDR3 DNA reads TGTGCCAGCAGACCCAACAGAGAACTGAACACTGAAGCTTTCTTT. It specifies CASRPNRELNTEAFF.

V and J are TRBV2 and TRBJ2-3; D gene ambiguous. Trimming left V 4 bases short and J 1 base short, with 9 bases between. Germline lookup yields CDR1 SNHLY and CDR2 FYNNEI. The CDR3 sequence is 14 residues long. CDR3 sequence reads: CASSANLGTDTQYF. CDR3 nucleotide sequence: TGTGCCAGCAGTGCCAACTTGGGCACAGATACGCAGTATTTT.

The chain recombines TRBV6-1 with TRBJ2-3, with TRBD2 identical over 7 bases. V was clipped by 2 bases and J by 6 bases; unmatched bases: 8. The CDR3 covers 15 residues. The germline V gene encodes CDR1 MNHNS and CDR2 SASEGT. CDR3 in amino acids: CASSESASGPDTQYF. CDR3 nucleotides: TGTGCCAGCAGTGAATCGGCTAGCGGCCCGGATACGCAGTATTTT.

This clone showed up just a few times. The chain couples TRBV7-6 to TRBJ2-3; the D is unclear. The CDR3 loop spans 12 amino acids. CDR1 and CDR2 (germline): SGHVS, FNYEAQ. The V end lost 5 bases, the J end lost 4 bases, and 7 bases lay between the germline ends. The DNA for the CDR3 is TGTGCCAGCAGCCCAACGGCAGATACGCAGTATTTT. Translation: CASSPTADTQYF.

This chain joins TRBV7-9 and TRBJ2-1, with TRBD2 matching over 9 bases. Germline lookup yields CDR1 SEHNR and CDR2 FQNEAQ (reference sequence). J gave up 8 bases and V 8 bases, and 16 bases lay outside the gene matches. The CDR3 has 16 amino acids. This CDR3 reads CASASGVAGDIDEQFF. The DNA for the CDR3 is TGTGCCAGCGCCTCGGGGGTAGCGGGAGATATAGATGAGCAGTTCTTC. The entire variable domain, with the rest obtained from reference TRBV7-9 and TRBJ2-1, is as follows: DTGVSQNPRHKITKRGQNVTFRCDPISEHNRLYWYRQTLGQGPEFLTYFQNEAQLEKSRLLSDRFSAERPKGSFSTLEIQRTEQGDSAMYLCASASGVAGDIDEQFFGPGTRLTVL.

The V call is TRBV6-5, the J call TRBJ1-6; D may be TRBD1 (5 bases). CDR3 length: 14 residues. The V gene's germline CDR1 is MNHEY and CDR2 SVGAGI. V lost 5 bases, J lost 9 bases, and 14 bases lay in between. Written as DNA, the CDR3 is TGTGCCAGCAGTCAACGGTCCGGGGGTTCACCCCTCCACTTT. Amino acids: CASSQRSGGSPLHF.

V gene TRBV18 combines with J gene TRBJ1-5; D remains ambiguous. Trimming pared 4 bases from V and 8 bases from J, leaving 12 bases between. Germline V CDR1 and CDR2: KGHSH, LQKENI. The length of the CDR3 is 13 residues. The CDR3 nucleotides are TGTGCCAGCTCACTAGGTCCCATCAAGCCCCAGCATTTT. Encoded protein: CASSLGPIKPQHF. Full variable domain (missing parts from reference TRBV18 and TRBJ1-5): NAGVMQNPRHLVRRRGQEARLRCSPMKGHSHVYWYRQLPEEGLKFMVYLQKENIIDESGMPKERFSAEFPKEGPSILRIQQVVRGDSAAYFCASSLGPIKPQHFGDGTRLSIL.

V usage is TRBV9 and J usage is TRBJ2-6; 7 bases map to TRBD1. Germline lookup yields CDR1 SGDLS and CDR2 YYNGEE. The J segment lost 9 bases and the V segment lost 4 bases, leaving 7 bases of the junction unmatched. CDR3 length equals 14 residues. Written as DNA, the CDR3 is TGTGCCAGCAGCACCCCAGGGGGTGTCAACGTCCTGACTTTC. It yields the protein CASSTPGGVNVLTF.

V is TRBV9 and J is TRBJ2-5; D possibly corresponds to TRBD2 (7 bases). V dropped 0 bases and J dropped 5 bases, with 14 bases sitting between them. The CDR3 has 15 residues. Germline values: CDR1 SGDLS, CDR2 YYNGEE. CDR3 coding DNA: TGTGCCAGCAGCGTAGCTACGGGGGGCTGGGAGACCCAGTACTTC. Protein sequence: CASSVATGGWETQYF.

The CDR3 nucleotides are TGTGCCAGCAGTTACCAGACAGGGGGCATCACTGAAGCTTTCTTT. It encodes CASSYQTGGITEAFF. The chain combines TRBV6-5 with TRBJ1-1, with 10 nucleotides matching TRBD1. With V trimmed by 2 bases and J by 4 bases, 4 bases remained unmatched. The CDR3 sequence is 15 residues long. Germline V lookup: CDR1 MNHEY, CDR2 SVGAGI.

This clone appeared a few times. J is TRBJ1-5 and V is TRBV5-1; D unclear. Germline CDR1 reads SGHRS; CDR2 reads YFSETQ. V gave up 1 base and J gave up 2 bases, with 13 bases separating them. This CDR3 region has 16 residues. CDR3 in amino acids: CASSLLGPGGNQPQHF. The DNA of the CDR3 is TGCGCCAGCAGCTTGTTAGGACCCGGGGGCAATCAGCCCCAGCATTTT.

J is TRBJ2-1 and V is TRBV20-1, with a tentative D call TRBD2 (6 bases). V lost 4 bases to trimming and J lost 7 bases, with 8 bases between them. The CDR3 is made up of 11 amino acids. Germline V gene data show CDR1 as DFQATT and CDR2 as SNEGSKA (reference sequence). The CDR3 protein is CSATGRNEQFF. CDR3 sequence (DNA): TGCAGTGCTACAGGGAGGAATGAGCAGTTCTTC.

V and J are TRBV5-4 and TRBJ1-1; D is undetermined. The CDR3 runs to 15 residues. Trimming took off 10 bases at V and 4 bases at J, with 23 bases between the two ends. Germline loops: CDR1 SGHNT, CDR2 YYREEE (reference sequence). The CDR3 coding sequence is TGTGCCTACAGAGGAGGGCCTTTCCTGAGCACTGAAGCTTTCTTT. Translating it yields CAYRGGPFLSTEAFF.

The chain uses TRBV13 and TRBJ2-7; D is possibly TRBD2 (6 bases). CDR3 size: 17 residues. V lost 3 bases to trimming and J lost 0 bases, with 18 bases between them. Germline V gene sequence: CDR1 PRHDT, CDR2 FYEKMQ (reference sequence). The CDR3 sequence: CASSFSPGSGSSYEQYF. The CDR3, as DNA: TGTGCCAGCAGCTTTTCCCCGGGGAGCGGGTCCTCCTACGAGCAGTACTTC.

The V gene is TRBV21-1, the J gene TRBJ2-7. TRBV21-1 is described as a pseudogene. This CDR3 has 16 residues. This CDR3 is CASSKPDRQFFYEQYF. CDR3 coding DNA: TGTGCCAGCAGCAAACCAGATCGGCAATTCTTCTACGAGCAGTACTTC.

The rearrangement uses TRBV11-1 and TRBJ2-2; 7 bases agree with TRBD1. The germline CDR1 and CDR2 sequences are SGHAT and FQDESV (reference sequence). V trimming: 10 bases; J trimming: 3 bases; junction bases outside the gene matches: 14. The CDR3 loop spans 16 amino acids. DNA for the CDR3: TGTGCCACCCAGCCCCTCGACAGGGATGACACCGGGGAGCTGTTTTTT. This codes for CATQPLDRDDTGELFF.

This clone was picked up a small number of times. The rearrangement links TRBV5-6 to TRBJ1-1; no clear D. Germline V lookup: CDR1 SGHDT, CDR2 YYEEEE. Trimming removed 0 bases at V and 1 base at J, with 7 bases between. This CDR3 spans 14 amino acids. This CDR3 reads CASSLGLENTEAFF. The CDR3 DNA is TGTGCCAGCAGCTTGGGTCTTGAGAACACTGAAGCTTTCTTT.

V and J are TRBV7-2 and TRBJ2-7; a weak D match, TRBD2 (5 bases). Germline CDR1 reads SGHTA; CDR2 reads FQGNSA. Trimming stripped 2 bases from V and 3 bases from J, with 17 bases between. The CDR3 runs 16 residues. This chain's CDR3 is CASSLNVGARGYEQYF. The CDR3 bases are TGTGCCAGCAGCTTAAACGTGGGAGCCCGCGGCTACGAGCAGTACTTC.

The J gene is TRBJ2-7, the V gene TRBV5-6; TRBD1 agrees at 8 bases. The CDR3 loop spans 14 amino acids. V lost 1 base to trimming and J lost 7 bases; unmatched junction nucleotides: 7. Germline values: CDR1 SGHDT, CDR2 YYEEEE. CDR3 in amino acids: CASSLLTGGDEQYF. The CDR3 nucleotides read TGTGCCAGCAGCTTGCTTACAGGGGGTGATGAGCAGTACTTC.

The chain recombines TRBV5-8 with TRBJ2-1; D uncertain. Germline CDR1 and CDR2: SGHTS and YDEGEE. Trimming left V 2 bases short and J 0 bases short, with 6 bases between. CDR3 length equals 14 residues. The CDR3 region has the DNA TGTGCCAGCAGCTTCAGTAGCTCCTACAATGAGCAGTTCTTC. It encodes CASSFSSSYNEQFF.

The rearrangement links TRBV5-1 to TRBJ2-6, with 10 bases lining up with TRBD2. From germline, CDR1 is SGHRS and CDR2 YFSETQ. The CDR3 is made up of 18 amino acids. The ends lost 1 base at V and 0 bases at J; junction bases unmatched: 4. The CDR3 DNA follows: TGCGCCAGCAGCTTGTCTCTAGCGGGAGTCTCTGGGGCCAACGTCCTGACTTTC. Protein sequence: CASSLSLAGVSGANVLTF.

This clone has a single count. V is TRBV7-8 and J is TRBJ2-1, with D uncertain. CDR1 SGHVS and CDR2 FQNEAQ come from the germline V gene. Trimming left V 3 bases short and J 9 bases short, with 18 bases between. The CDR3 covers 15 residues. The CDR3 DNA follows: TGTGCCAGCAGCTTGTTCCCAGCGCTCGGTATTGAGCAGTTCTTC. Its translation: CASSLFPALGIEQFF.